This TCR beta chain was sequenced for a study of cytomegalovirus exposure and HLA in healthy donors. Overall study: For the roughly 400 genotyped donors, 75% to 90% fell within the Caucasian-associated ancestry cluster. Findings and caveats of the study: Presence/absence analyses took donor sequencing depth as roughly uniform. A later analysis found TCR association rates differed by HLA locus, highest for DRB1 and lowest for HLA-C. Previous analysis showed most TCR beta V segments were productive about 90% or about 30% of the time.

PCR employed 60 Vbeta and 13 Jbeta primers. Profiling relied on immunoSEQ multiplex PCR, and the TCRdb table lists in-frame clones only, not all of them. The table includes about 140,000 clones, 73% detected once. CDR1 is SGHDT, CDR2 YYEEEE, per germline. The CDR3 has 14 amino acids. Trimming removed 2 bases at V and 1 base at J, with 9 bases between. This clone was seen only a few times. As yet, its antigen is unknown. The material sequenced was PBMCs. The sequence came from a woman in her thirties or forties in good health and CMV-seronegative. The chain carries TRBV5-6 and TRBJ1-1; no clear D gene. The CDR3 region has the DNA TGTGCCAGCAGCTTTTCGACGGGGAACACTGAAGCTTTCTTT. Translation gives CASSFSTGNTEAFF. The whole variable domain, filled in from reference TRBV5-6 and TRBJ1-1, reads DAGVTQSPTHLIKTRGQQVTLRCSPKSGHDTVSWYQQALGQGPQFIFQYYEEEERQRGNFPDRFSGHQFPNYSSELNVNALLLGDSALYLCASSFSTGNTEAFFGQGTRLTVV.